These T cell receptor beta chains were read from a single sample in a study of post-analysis software for immune sequencing data. TCRdb re-derived calls from the PCR reads in MiXCR, one entry per CDR3 protein. This table has around 710,000 distinct CDR3 sequences, 40% to 55% appearing once. Specimen: blood. These receptors were taken from a girl between 10 and 17 years old with multiple sclerosis. Each CDR3 is given with its conserved first and last residue. The D gene is left open where the match is weak. A clone size is listed for some rows: how often the clone was seen (once, few, many), or a class if it is expanded.

d_call,v_call,j_call,clone_size,cdr3_aa,cdr3_nt
NA,TRBV28,TRBJ2-5,few,CASSPPGAFWETQYF,TGTGCCAGCAGTCCCCCAGGTGCCTTTTGGGAGACCCAGTACTTC
NA,TRBV5-6,TRBJ2-1,NA,CASSLVPSQKPYNEQFF,TGTGCCAGCAGCTTGGTGCCCTCGCAGAAACCCTACAATGAGCAGTTCTTC
NA,TRBV12-3/TRBV12-4,TRBJ1-2,few,CASSSPTSNGGRDYGYTF,TGTGCCAGCAGTTCCCCAACCTCGAACGGAGGAAGGGACTATGGCTACACCTTC
NA,TRBV5-1,TRBJ1-2,NA,CASSSVDLSGNYGYTF,TGCGCCAGCAGCTCGGTGGACCTCAGCGGGAACTATGGCTACACCTTC
TRBD1,TRBV4-1,TRBJ2-3,few,CASSQGTGQVDTQYF,TGCGCCAGCAGCCAAGGGACAGGACAAGTAGATACGCAGTATTTT
NA,TRBV15,TRBJ1-4,few,CATSRSRFGGEKLFF,TGTGCCACCAGCAGATCCCGATTTGGAGGCGAAAAACTGTTTTTT
TRBD2,TRBV5-1,TRBJ2-3,NA,CASSLLASGRSTDTQYF,TGCGCCAGCAGCTTGTTAGCTAGCGGGAGGTCCACAGATACGCAGTATTTT
NA,TRBV9,TRBJ2-1,NA,CASSSRDGSFF,TGTGCCAGCAGCTCCCGGGACGGATCGTTCTTC
TRBD2,TRBV11-2,TRBJ2-7,few,CASSLGKGGDSLAGGYNEQYF,TGTGCCAGCAGCTTAGGAAAGGGCGGTGACTCGCTAGCGGGAGGGTACAATGAGCAGTACTTC
TRBD2,TRBV7-9,TRBJ2-7,NA,CASSLVERDPYEQYF,TGTGCCAGCAGCTTAGTCGAGCGGGACCCCTACGAGCAGTACTTC
TRBD1,TRBV6-6,TRBJ1-2,NA,CASSRTGMGAGYTF,TGTGCCAGCAGCAGGACAGGGATGGGGGCTGGCTACACCTTC
TRBD1,TRBV7-9,TRBJ1-1,NA,CASSSARGQGNTEAFF,TGTGCCAGCAGCTCCGCGAGGGGACAGGGAAACACTGAAGCTTTCTTT
NA,TRBV20-1,TRBJ1-5,NA,CSARDHQGADQPQHF,TGCAGTGCTAGAGATCATCAGGGAGCGGATCAGCCCCAGCATTTT
NA,TRBV20-1,TRBJ2-3,NA,CSARDLTDTQYF,TGCAGTGCGAGAGACCTTACAGATACGCAGTATTTT
TRBD1,TRBV7-9,TRBJ1-1,NA,CASSIGTAGDTEAFF,TGTGCCAGCAGCATAGGGACAGCCGGGGACACTGAAGCTTTCTTT
NA,TRBV20-1,TRBJ1-2,few,CSARDQSTNYGYTF,TGCAGTGCTAGAGATCAGTCCACTAACTATGGCTACACCTTC
NA,TRBV11-2,TRBJ2-7,NA,CASSLVSWDMSSYEQYF,TGTGCCAGCAGCTTAGTCTCGTGGGACATGAGCTCCTACGAGCAGTACTTC
NA,TRBV29-1,TRBJ2-2,NA,CSVELRTSGELFF,TGCAGCGTTGAACTGCGAACGTCCGGGGAGCTGTTTTTT
TRBD1,TRBV7-8,TRBJ2-3,NA,CASRPDRLSTDTQYF,TGTGCCAGCAGACCGGACAGGCTTAGCACAGATACGCAGTATTTT
TRBD2,TRBV7-2,TRBJ2-7,NA,CASSQRTSGYEQYF,TGTGCCAGCAGCCAACGGACTAGCGGATACGAGCAGTACTTC
NA,TRBV6-6,TRBJ2-5,NA,CASSQTPFRAFQETQYF,TGTGCCAGCAGCCAGACCCCTTTTCGGGCCTTCCAAGAGACCCAGTACTTC
NA,TRBV10-3,TRBJ2-3,NA,CAISEGSTSTDTQYF,TGTGCCATCAGTGAGGGCAGTACTAGCACAGATACGCAGTATTTT
NA,TRBV20-1,TRBJ2-7,NA,CSARVEAGISYEQYF,TGCAGTGCTAGAGTGGAAGCGGGCATATCCTACGAGCAGTACTTC
NA,TRBV5-1,TRBJ1-5,NA,CASSIEGNQPQHF,TGCGCCAGCAGTATAGAGGGCAATCAGCCCCAGCATTTT
NA,TRBV20-1,TRBJ2-3,once,CSASELPGSDTQYF,TGCAGTGCAAGCGAACTTCCAGGGTCAGATACGCAGTATTTT
NA,TRBV12-3/TRBV12-4,TRBJ2-7,few,CASTPTATFYEQYF,TGTGCCAGCACCCCGACGGCCACCTTCTACGAGCAGTACTTC
TRBD2,TRBV20-1,TRBJ2-1,NA,CSARTLAGDYNEQFF,TGCAGTGCTAGAACTCTAGCGGGAGACTACAATGAGCAGTTCTTC
NA,TRBV28,TRBJ2-7,NA,CASSPVGELSYEQYF,TGTGCCAGCAGTCCCGTGGGAGAACTCTCCTACGAGCAGTACTTC
NA,TRBV7-2,TRBJ2-3,NA,CASSPLGGSGTGGTDTQYF,TGTGCCAGCAGCCCCCTTGGTGGTAGCGGGACAGGAGGTACAGATACGCAGTATTTT
NA,TRBV6-1,TRBJ1-2,NA,CTSSQKGPDTYGYTF,TGTACCAGCAGTCAAAAGGGTCCGGATACCTATGGCTACACCTTC
NA,TRBV15,TRBJ1-4,NA,CATSRDTAGRFEKLFF,TGTGCCACCAGCAGAGATACGGCAGGGAGGTTCGAAAAACTGTTTTTT
TRBD1,TRBV6-1,TRBJ2-3,once,CASSEGSGDRLLDTQYF,TGTGCCAGCAGTGAAGGGTCCGGGGACAGGTTATTAGATACGCAGTATTTT
TRBD2,TRBV4-3,TRBJ2-3,NA,CASSPRSGRPGLGDTQYF,TGCGCCAGCAGCCCTAGGAGCGGGAGGCCCGGGTTGGGAGATACGCAGTATTTT
NA,TRBV7-9,TRBJ1-4,few,CASSLGEGLFF,TGTGCCAGCAGCTTGGGGGAGGGACTGTTTTTT
NA,TRBV12-3/TRBV12-4,TRBJ1-4,NA,CASSLYLATNEKLFF,TGTGCCAGCAGTTTGTACCTTGCAACTAATGAAAAACTGTTTTTT
NA,TRBV21-1,TRBJ1-5,NA,CASSKGRGTQPQHF,TGTGCCAGCAGCAAAGGGAGGGGGACTCAGCCCCAGCATTTT
TRBD2,TRBV20-1,TRBJ2-5,NA,CSARRGLAGGILQETQYF,TGCAGTGCTCGTCGGGGACTAGCGGGAGGGATCCTCCAAGAGACCCAGTACTTC
NA,TRBV4-3,TRBJ2-7,NA,CASSQLTGYYEQYF,TGCGCCAGCAGCCAATTGACAGGATACTACGAGCAGTACTTC
NA,TRBV6-6,TRBJ2-1,many,CASSKNNEQFF,TGTGCCAGCAGTAAGAACAATGAGCAGTTCTTC
NA,TRBV5-1,TRBJ2-7,few,CASSPRDDEQYF,TGCGCCAGCAGCCCCCGGGACGACGAGCAGTACTTC
TRBD1,TRBV12-3/TRBV12-4,TRBJ2-1,NA,CASRYLPGTGPNEQFF,TGTGCCAGCAGATATCTGCCAGGGACAGGGCCCAATGAGCAGTTCTTC
TRBD1,TRBV5-6,TRBJ2-1,NA,CASSLGTGSIDEQFF,TGTGCCAGCAGCTTAGGGACAGGGAGCATCGATGAGCAGTTCTTC
TRBD2,TRBV5-8,TRBJ2-7,few,CASSFGLDTYEQYF,TGTGCCAGCAGCTTTGGACTAGACACCTACGAGCAGTACTTC
TRBD1,TRBV7-9,TRBJ2-3,NA,CASAGQVSTDTQYF,TGTGCCAGCGCGGGACAGGTTAGCACAGATACGCAGTATTTT
TRBD2,TRBV20-1,TRBJ2-3,once,CSVPTSGGITDTQYF,TGCAGTGTTCCGACTAGCGGGGGAATCACAGATACGCAGTATTTT
TRBD1,TRBV7-2,TRBJ2-7,NA,CASSRGQELEQYF,TGTGCCAGCAGCCGAGGACAGGAACTAGAGCAGTACTTC
TRBD2,TRBV11-2,TRBJ2-7,NA,CASSLYGTSGTFYEQYF,TGTGCCAGCAGCTTATACGGGACTAGCGGGACCTTTTACGAGCAGTACTTC
NA,TRBV24-1,TRBJ2-7,NA,CATSDPRHGYEQYF,TGTGCCACCAGTGATCCGCGACACGGGTACGAGCAGTACTTC
TRBD2,TRBV6-5,TRBJ2-7,NA,CASSGSGISDEQYF,TGTGCCAGCAGTGGCAGCGGGATATCGGACGAGCAGTACTTC
NA,TRBV29-1,TRBJ1-1,NA,CSVRTVNTEAFF,TGCAGCGTTAGGACGGTGAACACTGAAGCTTTCTTT
TRBD2,TRBV29-1,TRBJ2-1,NA,CGVVAGVGYNEQFF,TGCGGCGTTGTTGCGGGAGTTGGCTACAATGAGCAGTTCTTC
NA,TRBV27,TRBJ1-5,NA,CASSLSANVNQPQHF,TGTGCCAGCAGTTTAAGCGCCAACGTGAATCAGCCCCAGCATTTT
NA,TRBV5-5,TRBJ1-1,NA,CASSLARSYKNTEAFF,TGTGCCAGCAGCTTGGCGAGGTCATACAAGAACACTGAAGCTTTCTTT
TRBD2,TRBV6-5,TRBJ2-1,few,CASSNTAGGPWDEQFF,TGTGCCAGCAGTAATACAGCGGGAGGGCCGTGGGATGAGCAGTTCTTC
NA,TRBV20-1,TRBJ2-1,many,CSASGIEEYYNEQFF,TGCAGTGCTAGTGGGATAGAAGAGTATTACAATGAGCAGTTCTTC
TRBD2,TRBV6-5,TRBJ2-1,few,CASSYSLGVAGTYNEQFF,TGTGCCAGCAGTTACTCCCTGGGGGTAGCGGGCACCTACAATGAGCAGTTCTTC
NA,TRBV20-1,TRBJ1-6,NA,CSARTTRDNSPLHF,TGCAGTGCTAGGACGACAAGGGATAATTCACCCCTCCACTTT
NA,TRBV7-9,TRBJ2-3,many,CASSLDGDTQYF,TGTGCCAGCAGCTTAGATGGAGATACGCAGTATTTT
TRBD2,TRBV20-1,TRBJ2-7,NA,CSARDARSGGDYEQYF,TGCAGTGCTAGAGATGCCCGTAGCGGGGGCGACTACGAGCAGTACTTC